These 30 T cell receptor beta chains were sequenced from one sample in a study of immune characterization of retroperitoneal liposarcoma. Via MiXCR, TCRdb re-called the PCR reads, giving one row per CDR3 protein. The sample has approximately 11,000 distinct CDR3 sequences; approximately 22% are singletons. Sequenced sample: blood. The source is a female donor with retroperitoneal liposarcoma.

V gene TRBV5-4 combines with J gene TRBJ2-4; 10 bases map to TRBD2. The germline gives CDR1 SGHNT, CDR2 YYREEE (reference sequence). This CDR3 has 15 residues. Germline trimming cut 3 bases from V and 7 bases from J; bases unmatched to any gene: 7. For the CDR3, the DNA is TGTGCCAGCAGCTGGGGGACTAGCGAGAGGAACATTCAGTACTTC. Its protein product is CASSWGTSERNIQYF.

This clonotype has a count of ten or more. The chain uses TRBV6-1 and TRBJ2-7; TRBD1 aligns across 9 bases. Germline values: CDR1 MNHNS, CDR2 SASEGT. Trimming took 6 bases from V and 3 from J; bases not matched to a gene: 15. This CDR3 region has 17 residues. CDR3 bases: TGTGCCAGCAGCCCCAATACTCCGGGACAGGGCTACTACGAGCAGTACTTC. Translated: CASSPNTPGQGYYEQYF.

The table lists this clonotype with a few counts. Possible read error: a much larger clone is one base away. V is TRBV6-4 and J is TRBJ2-1, with 10 bases fitting TRBD2. The J call could be wrong; TRBJ2-7 is a better fit for the DNA end. The germline CDR1 and CDR2 sequences are MRHNA and SNTAGT. CDR3 length: 15 residues. CDR3 region: CASSESGTSVGEQYF. Here the CDR3 DNA reads TGTGCCAGCAGTGAGTCCGGGACTAGCGTAGGGGAGCAGTACTTC.

CDR3 in amino acids: CASSYGSRGVGYTF. The CDR3 DNA sequence: TGTGCCAGCAGTTACGGGTCCAGGGGTGTTGGCTACACCTTC. The chain recombines TRBV6-5 with TRBJ1-2, with D possibly being TRBD1 (6 bases). This CDR3 comprises 14 residues. Per germline, CDR1 MNHEY and CDR2 SVGAGI. Trimming stripped 2 bases from V and 7 bases from J, with 14 bases between.

This clonotype was counted ten times or more. The rearrangement uses TRBV6-6 and TRBJ1-4; 9 bases align to TRBD1. Germline lookup yields CDR1 MNHNY and CDR2 SVGAGI (reference sequence). V trimming: 4 bases; J trimming: 5 bases; junction bases outside the gene matches: 5. The CDR3 runs to 15 residues. In DNA form, the CDR3 reads TGTGCCAGCAGTTCCCCGGACAGGGGCAATGAAAAACTGTTTTTT. Translation gives CASSSPDRGNEKLFF.

The V and J genes are TRBV6-6 and TRBJ2-1, with a tentative D call TRBD2 (6 bases). Gene TRBJ2-7 matches the end of the DNA better, so the J call may be wrong. The CDR3 runs 17 residues. Germline V lookup: CDR1 MNHNY, CDR2 SVGAGI (reference sequence). The CDR3 loop reads CASSYSGLRDFPYEQYF. As DNA, the CDR3 is TGTGCCAGCAGTTACAGCGGCTTGCGGGACTTTCCCTACGAGCAGTACTTC.

This clonotype is classed as medium-sized (0.01 to 0.1%). This chain joins TRBV10-2 and TRBJ2-2, with D unresolved. This CDR3 has 14 amino acids. V shed 10 bases and J shed 1 base, with 13 bases lying between them. Germline assignment: CDR1 WSHSY and CDR2 SAAADI. CDR3 sequence (DNA): TGCGCCACCAGACTTAACAGGAACACCGGGGAGCTGTTTTTT. This sequence encodes CATRLNRNTGELFF.

The chain employs TRBV6-1 and TRBJ2-5, with D possibly matching TRBD2 (6 bases). Germline V CDR1 and CDR2: MNHNS, SASEGT. The CDR3 spans 17 residues. The V and J ends lost 5 bases and 1 base respectively, with 20 bases between them. The CDR3 DNA sequence: TGTGCCAGCAGTCTGGATGGAGGGGCCCTCTCCCAAGAGACCCAGTACTTC. Encoded protein: CASSLDGGALSQETQYF.

This clonotype was picked up many times. A much larger clone lies a single base off, so this may be a read error. This rearrangement joins TRBV6-1 to TRBJ2-1, with no clear D. The CDR3 has 12 amino acids. V shed 4 bases and J shed 13 bases, with 14 bases lying between them. Germline assignment: CDR1 MNHNS and CDR2 SASEGT. This chain's CDR3 is CASSASAKTQFF. The CDR3 DNA reads TGTGCCAGCAGTGCCTCAGCCAAGACCCAGTTCTTC.

The chain carries TRBV6-1 and TRBJ2-1, with TRBD1 matching 11 bases. With the DNA end fitting TRBJ2-7 better, the J assignment may be wrong. This CDR3 region has 15 residues. Per germline, CDR1 MNHNS and CDR2 SASEGT. The CDR3 nucleotides read TGTGCCAGCAGTGAAGCCGGGACAGGGGGCTACGAGCAGTACTTC. This sequence encodes CASSEAGTGGYEQYF.

This clonotype was seen at least ten times. The chain combines TRBV6-6 with TRBJ2-1; 7 bases align to TRBD1. The end of the DNA fits TRBJ2-7 better, so the J call may be wrong. Germline loops: CDR1 MNHNY, CDR2 SVGAGI (reference sequence). This CDR3 spans 14 amino acids. The CDR3 protein is CASSSRQGIYEQYF. In DNA, the CDR3 is TGTGCCAGCAGTTCTCGACAGGGAATCTACGAGCAGTACTTC.

This clonotype was recorded many times. This chain uses TRBV11-2 with TRBJ2-3, with D perhaps being TRBD1 or TRBD2 (6 bases each). The V gene's germline CDR1 is SGHAT and CDR2 FQNNGV. The germline V and J ends were trimmed by 5 bases and 0 bases, with 36 bases remaining between them. The CDR3 has 23 amino acids. CDR3 DNA: TGTGCCAGCAGCGGACAAACCCACGCTTCGACAGGTCATCAGCGGGCAAGCACAGATACGCAGTATTTT. Its translation: CASSGQTHASTGHQRASTDTQYF.

V and J are TRBV18 and TRBJ2-6; TRBD1 agrees at 10 bases. Per germline, CDR1 KGHSH and CDR2 LQKENI. Trimming took 3 bases from V and 4 from J; bases not matched to a gene: 6. The CDR3 contains 17 residues. CDR3 protein: CASSPRDRGSGANVLTF. The CDR3 bases are TGTGCCAGCTCACCTCGGGACAGGGGCTCCGGGGCCAACGTCCTGACTTTC.

This clonotype rates as large. The chain recombines TRBV27 with TRBJ2-3; 7 bases match TRBD1. Germline V gene lookup returns CDR1 MNHEY and CDR2 SMNVEV (reference sequence). The V segment lost 2 bases and the J segment 0 bases; nucleotides outside the gene matches: 2. The length of the CDR3 is 15 residues. Written as DNA, the CDR3 is TGTGCCAGCAGTTTACAGGGGGTTAGCACAGATACGCAGTATTTT. Translated, it gives CASSLQGVSTDTQYF.

This clonotype was detected a few times. The J gene is TRBJ2-5, the V gene TRBV24-1, with 10 bases that match TRBD1. The J call may not be correct, given that the DNA end is closer to TRBJ2-7. Germline V gene lookup returns CDR1 KGHDR and CDR2 SFDVKD. This CDR3 comprises 13 residues. As DNA, the CDR3 is TGTGCCACCTCTCGGACAGGGGGCTACGAGCAGTACTTC. The encoded protein is CATSRTGGYEQYF.

The chain links TRBV9 to TRBJ2-3, with 8 bases lining up with TRBD1. The CDR3 is made up of 15 amino acids. Per the germline V gene, CDR1 is SGDLS and CDR2 is YYNGEE. The V segment lost 4 bases and the J segment 5 bases; nucleotides outside the gene matches: 9. CDR3 sequence (DNA): TGTGCCAGCAGCAAAGAATCCGGACAGGGAGATACGCAGTATTTT. Protein: CASSKESGQGDTQYF.

This clonotype was seen ten or more times. This sequence joins TRBV12-3 or TRBV12-4 and TRBJ2-2; D gene ambiguous. The CDR3 loop spans 12 amino acids. V was trimmed by 1 base and J by 5 bases, leaving 2 bases between them. The CDR3 region has the DNA TGTGCCAGCAGTTTAGGAACCGGGGAGCTGTTTTTT. Protein: CASSLGTGELFF.

This clonotype was detected many times. The V call is TRBV6-6, the J call TRBJ2-3; no firm D call. The germline V and J ends were trimmed by 11 bases and 2 bases, with 17 bases remaining between them. This CDR3 has 14 amino acids. CDR1 MNHNY and CDR2 SVGAGI come from the germline V gene (reference sequence). The DNA of the CDR3 is TGTGCCCTAGGTGTTGGCGGAACCACAGATACGCAGTATTTT. Protein sequence: CALGVGGTTDTQYF.

This clonotype showed up just a few times. The rearrangement joins TRBV12-3 or TRBV12-4 to TRBJ2-3; TRBD2 might be the D (5 bases). V lost 2 bases and J lost 1, with 7 bases in between. The CDR3 consists of 14 residues. The CDR3 bases are TGTGCCAGCAGTTTATTGCGGGGCACAGATACGCAGTATTTT. This codes for CASSLLRGTDTQYF.

V usage is TRBV20-1 and J usage is TRBJ2-3; perhaps D is TRBD1 or TRBD2 (5 bases each). Germline CDR1 is DFQATT and CDR2 is SNEGSKA (reference sequence). V lost 6 bases to trimming and J lost 4 bases, with 11 bases between them. The CDR3 extends over 12 amino acids. Here the CDR3 DNA reads TGCAGTGCGAGGGACCCGGCAGATACGCAGTATTTT. As protein: CSARDPADTQYF.

In this sample, this clonotype turned up many times. The chain recombines TRBV6-6 with TRBJ2-2; TRBD2 agrees at 11 bases. This CDR3 region has 20 residues. The ends lost 5 bases at V and 5 bases at J; junction bases unmatched: 19. Germline V CDR1 and CDR2: MNHNY, SVGAGI (reference sequence). The CDR3 loop is CASSAPANRLAGRRTGELFF. The CDR3 DNA reads TGTGCCAGCAGTGCTCCTGCTAACCGACTAGCGGGAAGGCGGACCGGGGAGCTGTTTTTT.

Turning to this clonotype: Possible read error: a much larger clone is one base away. The CDR3 spells CASSASTNSYNEQYF. The CDR3 DNA reads TGTGCCAGCAGTGCTAGCACCAACTCCTACAATGAGCAGTACTTC. The chain recombines TRBV6-6 with TRBJ2-1; a weak D match, TRBD2 (5 bases). The DNA end lines up better with TRBJ2-7; the J call may be wrong. Germline CDR1 MNHNY, CDR2 SVGAGI (reference sequence). The CDR3 has 15 residues.

This clonotype was counted between two and nine times. V gene TRBV7-2 combines with J gene TRBJ2-1; D may be TRBD2 (5 bases). This CDR3 has 13 amino acids. Trimming pared 2 bases from V and 7 bases from J, leaving 9 bases between. Germline CDR1 is SGHTA and CDR2 is FQGNSA. The CDR3 protein is CASSLSSTNEQFF. The CDR3 DNA reads TGTGCCAGCAGCTTATCTAGCACGAATGAGCAGTTCTTC.

This clonotype has only a few counts. This chain's CDR3 is CASRLRGARVQAGEVEQFF. As DNA, the CDR3 is TGTGCCAGCAGGTTAAGGGGAGCAAGGGTGCAAGCAGGGGAGGTCGAGCAGTTCTTC. The V and J genes are TRBV27 and TRBJ2-3, with D perhaps matching TRBD1 or TRBD2 (6 bases each). The J call is doubtful: the DNA matches TRBJ2-1 better. Germline values: CDR1 MNHEY, CDR2 SMNVEV (reference sequence). The CDR3 is 19 amino acids.

The chain joins TRBV12-3 or TRBV12-4 to TRBJ2-3; D ambiguous. The V gene lost 10 bases and the J gene lost 5 bases, with 16 bases spanning the gap. There are 13 residues in the CDR3. The CDR3: CATQRRDGDTQYF. The CDR3 DNA sequence: TGTGCCACCCAAAGGAGAGACGGAGATACGCAGTATTTT.

The chain uses TRBV7-6 and TRBJ2-1; D not certain. The CDR3 sequence is 14 residues long. The V and J ends lost 1 base and 12 bases respectively, with 16 bases between them. Per germline, CDR1 SGHVS and CDR2 FNYEAQ. The CDR3 coding sequence is TGTGCCAGCAGCTTAGATGTTGACCCAACTCGGCAGTTCTTC. Amino acids: CASSLDVDPTRQFF. The full variable domain, with the rest looked up from reference TRBV7-6 and TRBJ2-1, is GAGVSQSPRYKVTKRGQDVALRCDPISGHVSLYWYRQALGQGPEFLTYFNYEAQQDKSGLPNDRFSAERPEGSISTLTIQRTEQRDSAMYRCASSLDVDPTRQFFGPGTRLTVL.

The rearrangement links TRBV6-1 to TRBJ2-1; D is undetermined. The germline V and J ends were trimmed by 5 bases and 10 bases, with 24 bases remaining between them. The CDR3 length is 16 residues. Germline CDR1 and CDR2: MNHNS and SASEGT. As DNA, the CDR3 is TGTGCCAGCAGTCTCCCTTCAGTGAGCAGCTCCTACGAGCAGTTCTTC. Protein sequence: CASSLPSVSSSYEQFF.

The chain links TRBV12-3 or TRBV12-4 to TRBJ1-2, with a possible D match to TRBD1 (5 bases). The V end lost 1 base, the J end lost 4 bases, and 10 bases lay between the germline ends. This CDR3 has 14 amino acids. Here the CDR3 reads CASSLGGTGYGYTF. CDR3 sequence (DNA): TGTGCCAGCAGTTTAGGGGGGACGGGCTATGGCTACACCTTC.

This clonotype was recorded many times. The chain joins TRBV11-2 to TRBJ2-1; 7 positions agree with TRBD2. The end of the DNA aligns better with TRBJ2-7, so the J call may be wrong. There are 11 residues in the CDR3. Germline values: CDR1 SGHAT, CDR2 FQNNGV. CDR3 DNA sequence: TGTGCCAGCAGCTTGGAGCGGGGACAGTACTTC. Protein: CASSLERGQYF.

V and J are TRBV27 and TRBJ2-1, with a tentative D call TRBD2 (7 bases). The germline CDR1 and CDR2 sequences are MNHEY and SMNVEV (reference sequence). Trimming took 6 bases from V and 5 from J, leaving 14 bases between them. This CDR3 has 14 amino acids. In DNA, the CDR3 is TGTGCCAGCAGAGGACTAGGGGGGAACAATGAGCAGTTCTTC. Its translation is CASRGLGGNNEQFF.